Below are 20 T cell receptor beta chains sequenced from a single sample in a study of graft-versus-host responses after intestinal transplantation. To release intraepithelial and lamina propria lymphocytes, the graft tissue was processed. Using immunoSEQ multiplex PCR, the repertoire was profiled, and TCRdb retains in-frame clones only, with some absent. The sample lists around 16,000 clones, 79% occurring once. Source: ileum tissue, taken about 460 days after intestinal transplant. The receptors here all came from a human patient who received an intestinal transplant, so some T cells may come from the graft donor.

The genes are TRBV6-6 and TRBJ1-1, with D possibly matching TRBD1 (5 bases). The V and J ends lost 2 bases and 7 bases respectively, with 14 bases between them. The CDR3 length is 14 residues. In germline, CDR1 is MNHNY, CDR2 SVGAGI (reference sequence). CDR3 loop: CASSYTSRQFEAFF. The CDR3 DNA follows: TGTGCCAGCAGTTACACCTCTAGACAGTTTGAAGCTTTCTTT.

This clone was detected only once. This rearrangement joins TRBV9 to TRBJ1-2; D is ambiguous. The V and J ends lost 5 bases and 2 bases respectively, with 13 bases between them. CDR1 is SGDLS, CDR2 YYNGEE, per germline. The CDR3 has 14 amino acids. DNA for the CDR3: TGTGCCAGCAGATCTGGCAGAGACAACTATGGCTACACCTTC. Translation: CASRSGRDNYGYTF.

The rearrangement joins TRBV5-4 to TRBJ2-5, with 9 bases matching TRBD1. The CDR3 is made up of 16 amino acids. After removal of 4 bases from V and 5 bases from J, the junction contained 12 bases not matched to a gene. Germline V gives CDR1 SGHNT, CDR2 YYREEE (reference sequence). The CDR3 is CASSPNGGQGRETQYF. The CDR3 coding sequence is TGTGCCAGCAGCCCCAACGGGGGACAGGGTAGGGAGACCCAGTACTTC.

The CDR3 loop is CASSQTGGAKNIQYF. The CDR3 DNA follows: TGTGCCAGCAGCCAGACAGGGGGGGCCAAAAACATTCAGTACTTC. The chain combines TRBV6-5 with TRBJ2-4, with 9 positions matching TRBD1. With 6 bases clipped from V and 1 base from J, the junction kept 4 bases outside the gene matches. The CDR3 extends over 15 amino acids. Germline CDR1 MNHEY, CDR2 SVGAGI.

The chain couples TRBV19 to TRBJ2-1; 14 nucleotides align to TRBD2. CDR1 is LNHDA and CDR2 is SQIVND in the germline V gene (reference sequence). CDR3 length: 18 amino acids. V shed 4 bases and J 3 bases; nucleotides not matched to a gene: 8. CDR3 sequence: CASSTGTSGGSYYNEQFF. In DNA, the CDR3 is TGTGCCAGTAGTACCGGGACTAGCGGGGGCAGTTACTACAATGAGCAGTTCTTC.

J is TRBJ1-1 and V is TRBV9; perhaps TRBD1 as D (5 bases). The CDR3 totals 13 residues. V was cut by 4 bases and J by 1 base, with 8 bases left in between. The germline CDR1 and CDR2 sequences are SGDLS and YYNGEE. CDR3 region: CASSFTGNTEAFF. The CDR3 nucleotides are TGTGCCAGCAGCTTTACAGGGAACACTGAAGCTTTCTTT.

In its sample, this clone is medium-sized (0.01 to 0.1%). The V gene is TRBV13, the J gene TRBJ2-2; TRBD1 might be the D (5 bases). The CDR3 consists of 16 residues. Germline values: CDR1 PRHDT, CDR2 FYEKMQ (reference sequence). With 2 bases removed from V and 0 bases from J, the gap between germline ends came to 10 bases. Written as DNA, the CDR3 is TGTGCCAGCAGCTTATACCCAGGGACGAACACCGGGGAGCTGTTTTTT. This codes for CASSLYPGTNTGELFF.

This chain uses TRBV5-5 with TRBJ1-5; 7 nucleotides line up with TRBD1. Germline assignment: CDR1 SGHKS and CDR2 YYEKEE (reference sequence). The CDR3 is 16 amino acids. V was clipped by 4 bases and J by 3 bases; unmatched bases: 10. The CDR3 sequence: CASSPRTGAINQPQHF. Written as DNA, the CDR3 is TGTGCCAGCAGCCCACGGACAGGCGCCATCAATCAGCCCCAGCATTTT.

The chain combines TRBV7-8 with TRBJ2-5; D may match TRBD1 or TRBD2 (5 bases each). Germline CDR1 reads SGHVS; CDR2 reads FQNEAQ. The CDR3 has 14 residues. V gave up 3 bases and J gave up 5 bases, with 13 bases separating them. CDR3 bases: TGTGCCAGCAGCTTCTATCTGGGGACGGAGACCCAGTACTTC. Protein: CASSFYLGTETQYF. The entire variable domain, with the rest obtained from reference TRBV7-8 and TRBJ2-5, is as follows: GAGVSQSPRYKVAKRGQDVALRCDPISGHVSLFWYQQALGQGPEFLTYFQNEAQLDKSGLPSDRFFAERPEGSVSTLKIQRTQQEDSAVYLCASSFYLGTETQYFGPGTRLLVL.

The CDR3, as DNA: TGTGCCAGCAGCCCCGTAGATTGGCCCACAGATACGCAGTATTTT. Its translation: CASSPVDWPTDTQYF. The V call is TRBV11-2, the J call TRBJ2-3; D gene uncertain. This CDR3 region has 15 residues. CDR1 and CDR2 (germline): SGHAT, FQNNGV. V was cut by 5 bases and J by 2 bases, with 14 bases left in between.

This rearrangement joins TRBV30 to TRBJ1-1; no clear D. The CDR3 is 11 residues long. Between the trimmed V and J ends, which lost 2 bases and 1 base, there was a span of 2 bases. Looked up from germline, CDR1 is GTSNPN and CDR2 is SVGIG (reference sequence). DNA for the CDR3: TGTGCCTGGAGTAGGAACACTGAAGCTTTCTTT. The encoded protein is CAWSRNTEAFF.

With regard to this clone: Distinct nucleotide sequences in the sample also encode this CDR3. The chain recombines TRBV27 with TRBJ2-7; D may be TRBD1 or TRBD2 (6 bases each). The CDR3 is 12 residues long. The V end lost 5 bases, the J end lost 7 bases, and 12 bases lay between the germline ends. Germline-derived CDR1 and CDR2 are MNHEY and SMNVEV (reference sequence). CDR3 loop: CASSPGAGEQYF. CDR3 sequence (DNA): TGTGCCAGCAGTCCAGGGGCGGGGGAGCAGTACTTC.

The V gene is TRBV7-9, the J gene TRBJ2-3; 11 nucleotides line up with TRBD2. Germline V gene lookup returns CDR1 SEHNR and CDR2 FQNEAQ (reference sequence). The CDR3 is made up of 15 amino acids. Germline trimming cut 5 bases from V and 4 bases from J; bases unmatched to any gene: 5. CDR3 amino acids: CASSQLAGGADTQYF. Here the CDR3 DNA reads TGTGCCAGCAGCCAGCTAGCGGGGGGCGCAGATACGCAGTATTTT.

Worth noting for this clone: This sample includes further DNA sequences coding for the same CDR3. Here the CDR3 DNA reads TGTGCCAGCAGCCGCGACAGCTCTGGAAACACCATATATTTT. This codes for CASSRDSSGNTIYF. This rearrangement joins TRBV2 to TRBJ1-3; TRBD1 is a possible D gene (5 bases). V lost 6 bases, J lost 0 bases, and 9 bases lay in between. This CDR3 region has 14 residues. CDR1 and CDR2 from the germline V gene are SNHLY and FYNNEI.

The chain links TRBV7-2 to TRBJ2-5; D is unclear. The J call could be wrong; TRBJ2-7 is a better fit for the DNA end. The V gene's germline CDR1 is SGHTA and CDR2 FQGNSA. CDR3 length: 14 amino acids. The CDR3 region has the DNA TGTGCCAGCTCAGGTTTCAGGCATTTATACGAGCAGTACTTC. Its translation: CASSGFRHLYEQYF.

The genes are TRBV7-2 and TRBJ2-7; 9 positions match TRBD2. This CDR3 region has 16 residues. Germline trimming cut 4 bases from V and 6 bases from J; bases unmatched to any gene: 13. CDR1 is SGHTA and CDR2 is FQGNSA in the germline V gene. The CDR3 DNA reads TGTGCCAGCAGCTCCCGCGGCGGGGGGGCCTCTTTCGAGCAGTACTTC. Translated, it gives CASSSRGGGASFEQYF.

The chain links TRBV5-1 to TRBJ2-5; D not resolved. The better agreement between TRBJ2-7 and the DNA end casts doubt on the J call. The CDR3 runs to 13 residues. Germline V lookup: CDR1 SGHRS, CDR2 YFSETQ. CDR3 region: CASSLGPAYEQYF. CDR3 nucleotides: TGCGCCAGCAGCTTGGGCCCGGCCTACGAGCAGTACTTC.

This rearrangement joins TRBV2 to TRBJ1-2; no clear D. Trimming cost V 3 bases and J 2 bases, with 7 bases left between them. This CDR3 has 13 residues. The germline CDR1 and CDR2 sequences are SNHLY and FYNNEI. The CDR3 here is CASSEGQNYGYTF. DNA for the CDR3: TGTGCCAGCAGTGAGGGCCAAAACTATGGCTACACCTTC. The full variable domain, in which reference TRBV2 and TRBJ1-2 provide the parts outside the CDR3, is EPEVTQTPSHQVTQMGQEVILRCVPISNHLYFYWYRQILGQKVEFLVSFYNNEISEKSEIFDDQFSVERPDGSNFTLKIRSTKLEDSAMYFCASSEGQNYGYTFGSGTRLTVV.

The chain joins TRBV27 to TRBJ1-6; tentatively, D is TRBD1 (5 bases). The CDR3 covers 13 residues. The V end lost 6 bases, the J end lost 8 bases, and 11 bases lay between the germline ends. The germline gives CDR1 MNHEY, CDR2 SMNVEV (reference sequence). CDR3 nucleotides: TGTGCCAGCAGGAGGGGTTGGGATTCACCCCTCCACTTT. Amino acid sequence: CASRRGWDSPLHF.

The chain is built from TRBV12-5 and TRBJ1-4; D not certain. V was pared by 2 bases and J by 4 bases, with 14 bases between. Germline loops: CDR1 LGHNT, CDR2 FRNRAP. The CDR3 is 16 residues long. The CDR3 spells CASGLSTSGLNEKLFF. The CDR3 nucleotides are TGTGCTAGTGGTTTGTCAACCTCGGGCCTTAATGAAAAACTGTTTTTT.